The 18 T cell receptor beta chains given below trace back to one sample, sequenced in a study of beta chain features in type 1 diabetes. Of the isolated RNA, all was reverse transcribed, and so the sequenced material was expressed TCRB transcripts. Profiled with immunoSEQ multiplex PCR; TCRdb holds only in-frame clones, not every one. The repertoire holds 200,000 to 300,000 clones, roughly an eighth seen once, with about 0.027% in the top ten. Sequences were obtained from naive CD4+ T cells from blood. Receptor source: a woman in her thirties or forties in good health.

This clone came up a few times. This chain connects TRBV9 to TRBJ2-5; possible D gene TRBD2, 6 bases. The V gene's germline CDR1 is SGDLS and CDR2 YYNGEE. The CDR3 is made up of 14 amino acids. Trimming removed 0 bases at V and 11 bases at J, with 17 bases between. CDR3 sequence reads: CASSVGLQREEQYF. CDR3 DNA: TGTGCCAGCAGCGTAGGCCTGCAGAGGGAGGAGCAGTACTTC.

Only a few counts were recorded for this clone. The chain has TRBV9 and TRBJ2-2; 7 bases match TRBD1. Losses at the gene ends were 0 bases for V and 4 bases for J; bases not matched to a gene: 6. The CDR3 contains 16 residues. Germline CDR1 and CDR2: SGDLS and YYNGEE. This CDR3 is CASSVAPPGGTGELFF. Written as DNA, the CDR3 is TGTGCCAGCAGCGTAGCCCCCCCAGGGGGCACCGGGGAGCTGTTTTTT. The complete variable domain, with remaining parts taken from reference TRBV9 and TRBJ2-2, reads DSGVTQTPKHLITATGQRVTLRCSPRSGDLSVYWYQQSLDQGLQFLIQYYNGEERAKGNILERFSAQQFPDLHSELNLSSLELGDSALYFCASSVAPPGGTGELFFGEGSRLTVL.

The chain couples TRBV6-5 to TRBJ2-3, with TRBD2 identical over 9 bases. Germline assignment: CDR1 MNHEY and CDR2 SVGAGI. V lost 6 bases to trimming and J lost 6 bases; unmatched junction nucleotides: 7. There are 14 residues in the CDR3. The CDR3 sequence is CASSLGLATDTQYF. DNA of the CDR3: TGTGCCAGCAGCCTCGGACTAGCGACGGATACGCAGTATTTT.

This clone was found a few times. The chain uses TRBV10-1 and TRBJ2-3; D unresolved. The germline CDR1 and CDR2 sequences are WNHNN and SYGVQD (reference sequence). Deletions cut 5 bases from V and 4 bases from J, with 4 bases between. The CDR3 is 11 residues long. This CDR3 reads CASSLADTQYF. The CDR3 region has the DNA TGCGCCAGCAGTCTAGCAGATACGCAGTATTTT.

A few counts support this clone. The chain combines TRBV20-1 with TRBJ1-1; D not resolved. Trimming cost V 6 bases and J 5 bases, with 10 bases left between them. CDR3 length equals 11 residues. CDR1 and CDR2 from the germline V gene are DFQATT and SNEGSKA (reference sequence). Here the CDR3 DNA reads TGCAGTGCCCCGACGGGGACTGAAGCTTTCTTT. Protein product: CSAPTGTEAFF.

The CDR3 here is CASSPLGGRPGNTIYF. The CDR3 nucleotides read TGCGCCAGCAGCCCCCTCGGGGGGCGACCTGGAAACACCATATATTTT. The chain uses TRBV5-1 and TRBJ1-3, with a weak D call TRBD1 (6 bases). The CDR3 is 16 amino acids. The V gene lost 4 bases and the J gene lost 2 bases, with 16 bases spanning the gap. Germline CDR1 and CDR2: SGHRS and YFSETQ.

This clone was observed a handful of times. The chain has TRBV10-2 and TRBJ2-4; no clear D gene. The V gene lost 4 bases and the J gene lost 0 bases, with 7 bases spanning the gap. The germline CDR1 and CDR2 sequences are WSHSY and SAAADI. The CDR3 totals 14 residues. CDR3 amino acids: CASSAPVAKNIQYF. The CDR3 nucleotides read TGCGCCAGCAGTGCACCGGTAGCCAAAAACATTCAGTACTTC.

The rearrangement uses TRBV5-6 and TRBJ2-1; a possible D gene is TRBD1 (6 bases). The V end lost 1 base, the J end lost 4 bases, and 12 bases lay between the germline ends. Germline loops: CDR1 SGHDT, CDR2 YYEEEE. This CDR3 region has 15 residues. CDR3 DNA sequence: TGTGCCAGCAGCTTGTCCGGACAGTTTTACAATGAGCAGTTCTTC. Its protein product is CASSLSGQFYNEQFF.

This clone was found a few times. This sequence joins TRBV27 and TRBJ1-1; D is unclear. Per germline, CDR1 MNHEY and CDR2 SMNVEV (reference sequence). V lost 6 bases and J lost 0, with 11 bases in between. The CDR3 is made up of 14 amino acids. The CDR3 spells CASSPTVVNTEAFF. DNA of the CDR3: TGTGCCAGCAGCCCCACAGTCGTGAACACTGAAGCTTTCTTT.

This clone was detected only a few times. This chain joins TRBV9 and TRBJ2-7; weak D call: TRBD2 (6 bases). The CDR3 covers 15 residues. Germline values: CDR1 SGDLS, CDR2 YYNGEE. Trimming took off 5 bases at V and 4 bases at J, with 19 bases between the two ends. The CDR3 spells CASSPTPEGRYEQYF. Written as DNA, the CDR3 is TGTGCCAGCAGTCCCACCCCGGAGGGGCGGTACGAGCAGTACTTC.

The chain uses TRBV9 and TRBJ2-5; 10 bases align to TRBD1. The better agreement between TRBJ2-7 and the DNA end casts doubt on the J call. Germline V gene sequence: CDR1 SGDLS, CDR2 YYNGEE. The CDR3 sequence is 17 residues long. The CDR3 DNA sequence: TGTGCCAGCAGCGTAGCTGTCCCCGGGACAGGGGAATACGAGCAGTACTTC. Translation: CASSVAVPGTGEYEQYF.

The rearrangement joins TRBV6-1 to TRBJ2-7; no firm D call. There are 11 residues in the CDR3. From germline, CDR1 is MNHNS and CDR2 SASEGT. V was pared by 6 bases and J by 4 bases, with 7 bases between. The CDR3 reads CASSPKYEQYF. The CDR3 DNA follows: TGTGCCAGCAGCCCTAAATACGAGCAGTACTTC.

The CDR3 is CASSPWDRVYGYTF. The CDR3 DNA sequence: TGTGCCAGCAGCCCCTGGGACAGGGTCTATGGCTACACCTTC. This chain connects TRBV7-2 to TRBJ1-2; 9 bases are a match to TRBD1. The V segment lost 5 bases and the J segment 4 bases; nucleotides outside the gene matches: 5. The CDR3 spans 14 residues. CDR1 is SGHTA and CDR2 is FQGNSA in the germline V gene.

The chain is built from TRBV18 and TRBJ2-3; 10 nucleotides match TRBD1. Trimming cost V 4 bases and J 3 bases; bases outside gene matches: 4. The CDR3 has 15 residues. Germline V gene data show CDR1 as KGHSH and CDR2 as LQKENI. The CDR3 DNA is TGTGCCAGCTCACGGGACAGGGGTATGACAGATACGCAGTATTTT. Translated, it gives CASSRDRGMTDTQYF.

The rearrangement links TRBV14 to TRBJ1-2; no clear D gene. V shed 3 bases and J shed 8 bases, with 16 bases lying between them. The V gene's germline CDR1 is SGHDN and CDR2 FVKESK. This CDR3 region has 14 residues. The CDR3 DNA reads TGTGCCAGCAGCCAGACAACGGGGTATGGCGGCTACACCTTC. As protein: CASSQTTGYGGYTF. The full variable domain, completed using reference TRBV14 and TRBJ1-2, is EAGVTQFPSHSVIEKGQTVTLRCDPISGHDNLYWYRRVMGKEIKFLLHFVKESKQDESGMPNNRFLAERTGGTYSTLKVQPAELEDSGVYFCASSQTTGYGGYTFGSGTRLTVV.

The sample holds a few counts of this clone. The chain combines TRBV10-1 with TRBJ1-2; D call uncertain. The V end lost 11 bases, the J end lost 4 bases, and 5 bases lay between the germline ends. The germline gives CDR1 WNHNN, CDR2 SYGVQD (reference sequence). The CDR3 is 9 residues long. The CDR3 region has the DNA TGCGCCGTTCGCTATGGCTACACCTTC. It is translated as CAVRYGYTF.

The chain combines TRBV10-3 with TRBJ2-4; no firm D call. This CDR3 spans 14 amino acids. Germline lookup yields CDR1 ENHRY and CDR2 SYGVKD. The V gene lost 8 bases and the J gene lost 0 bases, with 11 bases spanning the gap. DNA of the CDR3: TGTGCCATCCGAGAAGAACTAGCCAAAAACATTCAGTACTTC. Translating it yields CAIREELAKNIQYF.

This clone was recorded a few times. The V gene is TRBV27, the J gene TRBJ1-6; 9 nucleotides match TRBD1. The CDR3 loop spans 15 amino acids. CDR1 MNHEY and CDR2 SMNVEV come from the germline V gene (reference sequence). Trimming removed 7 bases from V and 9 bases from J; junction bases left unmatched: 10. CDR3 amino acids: CASNKNRGPGSPLHF. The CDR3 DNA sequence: TGTGCCAGCAACAAGAACAGGGGGCCTGGTTCACCCCTCCACTTT.